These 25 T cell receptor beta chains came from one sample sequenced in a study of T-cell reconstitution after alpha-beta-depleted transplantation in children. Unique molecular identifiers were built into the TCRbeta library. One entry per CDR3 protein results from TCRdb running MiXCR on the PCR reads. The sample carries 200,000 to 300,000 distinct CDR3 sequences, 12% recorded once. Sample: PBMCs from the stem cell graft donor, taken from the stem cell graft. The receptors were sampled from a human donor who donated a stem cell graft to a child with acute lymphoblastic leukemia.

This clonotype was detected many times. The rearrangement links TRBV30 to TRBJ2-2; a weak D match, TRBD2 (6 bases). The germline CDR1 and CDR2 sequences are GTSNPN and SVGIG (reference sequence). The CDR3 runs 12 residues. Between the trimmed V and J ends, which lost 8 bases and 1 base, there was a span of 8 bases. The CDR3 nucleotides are TGTGCCGGGGGGTTGAACACCGGGGAGCTGTTTTTT. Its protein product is CAGGLNTGELFF.

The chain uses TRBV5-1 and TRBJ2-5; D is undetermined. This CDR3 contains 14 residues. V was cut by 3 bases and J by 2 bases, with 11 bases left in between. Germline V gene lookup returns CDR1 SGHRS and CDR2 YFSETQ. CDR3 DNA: TGCGCCAGCAGCTCACAAATGGGGCAAGAGACCCAGTACTTC. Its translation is CASSSQMGQETQYF.

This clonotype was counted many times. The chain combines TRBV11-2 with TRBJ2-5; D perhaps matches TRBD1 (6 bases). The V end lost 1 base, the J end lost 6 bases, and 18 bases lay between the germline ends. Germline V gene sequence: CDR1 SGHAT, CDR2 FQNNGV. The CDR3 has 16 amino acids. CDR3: CASSLGRGDRQKTQYF. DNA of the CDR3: TGTGCCAGCAGCTTAGGAAGAGGAGACAGGCAAAAGACCCAGTACTTC.

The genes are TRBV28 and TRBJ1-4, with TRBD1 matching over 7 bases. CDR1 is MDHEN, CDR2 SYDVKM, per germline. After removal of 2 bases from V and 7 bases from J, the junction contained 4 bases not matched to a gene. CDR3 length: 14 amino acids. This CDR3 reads CASSLGTALEKLFF. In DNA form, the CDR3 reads TGTGCCAGCAGTTTAGGGACAGCCCTTGAAAAACTGTTTTTT.

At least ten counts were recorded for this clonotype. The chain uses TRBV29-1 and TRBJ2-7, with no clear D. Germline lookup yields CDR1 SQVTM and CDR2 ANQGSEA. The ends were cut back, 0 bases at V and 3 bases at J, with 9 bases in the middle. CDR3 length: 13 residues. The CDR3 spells CSVEELGSYEQYF. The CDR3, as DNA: TGCAGCGTTGAAGAACTCGGCAGCTACGAGCAGTACTTC.

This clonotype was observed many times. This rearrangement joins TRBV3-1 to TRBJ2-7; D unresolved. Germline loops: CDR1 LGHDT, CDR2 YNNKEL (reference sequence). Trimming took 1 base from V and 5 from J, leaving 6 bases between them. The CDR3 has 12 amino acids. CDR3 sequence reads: CASSQGANEQYF. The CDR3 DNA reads TGTGCCAGCAGCCAAGGGGCCAACGAGCAGTACTTC.

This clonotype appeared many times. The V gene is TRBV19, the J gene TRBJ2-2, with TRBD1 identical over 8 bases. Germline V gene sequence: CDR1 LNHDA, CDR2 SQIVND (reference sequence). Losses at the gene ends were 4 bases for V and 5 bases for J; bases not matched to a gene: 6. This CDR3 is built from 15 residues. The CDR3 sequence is CASSTPTGVTGELFF. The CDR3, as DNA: TGTGCCAGTAGTACCCCGACAGGGGTAACCGGGGAGCTGTTTTTT.

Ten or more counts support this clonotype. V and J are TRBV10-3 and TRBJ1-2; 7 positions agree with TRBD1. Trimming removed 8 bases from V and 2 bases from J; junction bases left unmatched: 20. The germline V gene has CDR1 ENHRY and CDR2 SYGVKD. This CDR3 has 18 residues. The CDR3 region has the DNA TGTGCCATCTCGGGAGGGACAGAACCATTCTTATCCAACTATGGCTACACCTTC. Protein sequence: CAISGGTEPFLSNYGYTF.

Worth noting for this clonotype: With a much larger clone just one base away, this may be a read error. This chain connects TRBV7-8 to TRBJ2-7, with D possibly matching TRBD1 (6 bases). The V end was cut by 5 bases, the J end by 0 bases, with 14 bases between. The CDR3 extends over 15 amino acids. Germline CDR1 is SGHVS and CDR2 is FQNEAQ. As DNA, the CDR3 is TGTGCCAGCAGCACCCGGACAGCTTTCTCCTACGAGCAGTACTTC. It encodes CASSTRTAFSYEQYF.

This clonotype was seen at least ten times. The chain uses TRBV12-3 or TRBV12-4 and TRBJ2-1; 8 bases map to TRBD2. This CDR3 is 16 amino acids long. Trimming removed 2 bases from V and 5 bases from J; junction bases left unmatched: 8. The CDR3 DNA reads TGTGCCAGCAGTTTATCAACGGGAGGGTCGGACAATGAGCAGTTCTTC. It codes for CASSLSTGGSDNEQFF.

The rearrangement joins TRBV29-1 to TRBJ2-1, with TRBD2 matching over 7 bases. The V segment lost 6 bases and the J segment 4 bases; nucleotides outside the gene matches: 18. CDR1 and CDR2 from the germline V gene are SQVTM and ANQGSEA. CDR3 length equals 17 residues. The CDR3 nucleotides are TGCAGCGTCTCTACCCTTGGGGGGGACGTAGTTTACAATGAGCAGTTCTTC. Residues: CSVSTLGGDVVYNEQFF.

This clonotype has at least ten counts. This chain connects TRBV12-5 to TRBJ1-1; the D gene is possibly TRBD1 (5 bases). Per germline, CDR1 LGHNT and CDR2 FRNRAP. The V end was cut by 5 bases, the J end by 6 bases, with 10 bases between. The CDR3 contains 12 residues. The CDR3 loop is CASGPGTSEAFF. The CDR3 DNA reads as TGTGCTAGTGGTCCGGGGACCTCTGAAGCTTTCTTT. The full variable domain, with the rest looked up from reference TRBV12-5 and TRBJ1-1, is DARVTQTPRHKVTEMGQEVTMRCQPILGHNTVFWYRQTMMQGLELLAYFRNRAPLDDSGMPKDRFSAEMPDATLATLKIQPSEPRDSAVYFCASGPGTSEAFFGQGTRLTVV.

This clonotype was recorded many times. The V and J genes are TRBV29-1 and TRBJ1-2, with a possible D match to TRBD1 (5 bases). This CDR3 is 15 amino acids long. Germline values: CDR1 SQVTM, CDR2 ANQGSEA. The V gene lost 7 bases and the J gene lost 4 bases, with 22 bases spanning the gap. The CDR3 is CSALKGQGLTYGYTF. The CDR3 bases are TGCAGCGCCCTCAAGGGGCAGGGTTTGACCTATGGCTACACCTTC.

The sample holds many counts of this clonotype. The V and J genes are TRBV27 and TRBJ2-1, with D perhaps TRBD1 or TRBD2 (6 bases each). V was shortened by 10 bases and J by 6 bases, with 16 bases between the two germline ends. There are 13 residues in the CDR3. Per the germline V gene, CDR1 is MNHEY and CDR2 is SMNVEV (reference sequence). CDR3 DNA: TGTGCCACCTCACGGGGGCGGCGCAATGAGCAGTTCTTC. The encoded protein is CATSRGRRNEQFF.

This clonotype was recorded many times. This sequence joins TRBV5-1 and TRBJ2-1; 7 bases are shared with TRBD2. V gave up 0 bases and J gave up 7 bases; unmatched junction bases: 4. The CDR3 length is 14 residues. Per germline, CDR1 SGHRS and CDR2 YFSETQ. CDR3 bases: TGCGCCAGCAGCTTGGCTCTAGCGGAGAATGAGCAGTTCTTC. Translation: CASSLALAENEQFF.

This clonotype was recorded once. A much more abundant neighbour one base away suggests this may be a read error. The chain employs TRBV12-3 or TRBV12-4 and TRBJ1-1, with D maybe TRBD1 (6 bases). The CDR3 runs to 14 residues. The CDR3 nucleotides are TGTGCCATCAGTTTGGCAGGGGCGAACACTGAAGCTTTCTTT. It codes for CAISLAGANTEAFF.

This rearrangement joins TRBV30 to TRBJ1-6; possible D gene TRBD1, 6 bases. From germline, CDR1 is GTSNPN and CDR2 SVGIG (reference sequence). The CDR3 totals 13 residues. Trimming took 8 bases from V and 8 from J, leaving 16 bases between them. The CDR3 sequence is CARGDTVDSPLHF. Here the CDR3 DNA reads TGTGCCCGAGGGGACACGGTCGATTCACCCCTCCACTTT. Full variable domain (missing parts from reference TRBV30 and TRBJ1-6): SQTIHQWPATLVQPVGSPLSLECTVEGTSNPNLYWYRQAAGRGLQLLFYSVGIGQISSEVPQNLSASRPQDRQFILSSKKLLLSDSGFYLCARGDTVDSPLHFGNGTRLTVT.

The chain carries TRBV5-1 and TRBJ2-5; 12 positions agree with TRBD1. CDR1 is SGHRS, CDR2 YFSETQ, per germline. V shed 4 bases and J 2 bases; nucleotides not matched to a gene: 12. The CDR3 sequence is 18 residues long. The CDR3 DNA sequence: TGCGCCAGCAGCAAGGGGACAGGGGGCATTATCGGGCAAGAGACCCAGTACTTC. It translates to CASSKGTGGIIGQETQYF.

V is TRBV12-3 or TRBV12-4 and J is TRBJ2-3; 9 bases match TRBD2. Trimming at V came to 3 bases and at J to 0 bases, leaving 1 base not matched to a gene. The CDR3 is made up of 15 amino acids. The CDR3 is CASSFLAGSTDTQYF. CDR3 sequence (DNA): TGTGCCAGCAGTTTTCTAGCGGGAAGCACAGATACGCAGTATTTT.

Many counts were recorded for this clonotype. In nucleotides, the CDR3 is TGCGCCAGCAGCTTGGCAGGACCTGCCTACAATGAGCAGTTCTTC. Translation: CASSLAGPAYNEQFF. This chain connects TRBV5-1 to TRBJ2-1; D not certain. The CDR3 runs 15 residues. From germline, CDR1 is SGHRS and CDR2 YFSETQ. V shed 0 bases and J shed 2 bases, with 9 bases lying between them.

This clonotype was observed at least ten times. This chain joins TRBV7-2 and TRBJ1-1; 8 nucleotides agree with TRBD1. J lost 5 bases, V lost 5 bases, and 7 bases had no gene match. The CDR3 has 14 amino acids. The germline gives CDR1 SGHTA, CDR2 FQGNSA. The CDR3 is CASSPRQGRTEAFF. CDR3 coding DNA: TGTGCCAGCAGCCCCAGACAGGGGAGAACTGAAGCTTTCTTT. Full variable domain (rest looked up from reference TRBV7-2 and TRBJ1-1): GAGVSQSPSNKVTEKGKDVELRCDPISGHTALYWYRQSLGQGLEFLIYFQGNSAPDKSGLPSDRFSAERTGGSVSTLTIQRTQQEDSAVYLCASSPRQGRTEAFFGQGTRLTVV.

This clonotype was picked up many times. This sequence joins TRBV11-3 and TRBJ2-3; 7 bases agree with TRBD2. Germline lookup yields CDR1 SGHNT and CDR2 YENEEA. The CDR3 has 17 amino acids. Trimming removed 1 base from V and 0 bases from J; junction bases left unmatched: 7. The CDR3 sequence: CASSLAGGPGSTDTQYF. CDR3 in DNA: TGTGCCAGCAGCTTAGCGGGAGGACCTGGCAGCACAGATACGCAGTATTTT. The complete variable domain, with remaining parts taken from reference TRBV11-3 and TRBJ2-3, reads EAGVVQSPRYKIIEKKQPVAFWCNPISGHNTLYWYLQNLGQGPELLIRYENEEAVDDSQLPKDRFSAERLKGVDSTLKIQPAELGDSAVYLCASSLAGGPGSTDTQYFGPGTRLTVL.

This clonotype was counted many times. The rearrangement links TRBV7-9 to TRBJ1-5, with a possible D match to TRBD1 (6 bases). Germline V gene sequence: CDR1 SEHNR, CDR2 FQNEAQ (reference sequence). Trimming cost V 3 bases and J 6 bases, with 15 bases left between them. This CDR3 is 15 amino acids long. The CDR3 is CASSLGGRRGQPQHF. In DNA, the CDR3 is TGTGCCAGCAGCTTGGGGGGGCGCCGGGGTCAGCCCCAGCATTTT.

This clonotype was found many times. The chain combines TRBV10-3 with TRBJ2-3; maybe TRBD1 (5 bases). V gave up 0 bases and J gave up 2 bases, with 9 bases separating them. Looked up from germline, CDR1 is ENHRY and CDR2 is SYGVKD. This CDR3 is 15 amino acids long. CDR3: CAISESTVFTDTQYF. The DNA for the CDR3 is TGTGCCATCAGTGAGTCGACAGTTTTCACAGATACGCAGTATTTT.

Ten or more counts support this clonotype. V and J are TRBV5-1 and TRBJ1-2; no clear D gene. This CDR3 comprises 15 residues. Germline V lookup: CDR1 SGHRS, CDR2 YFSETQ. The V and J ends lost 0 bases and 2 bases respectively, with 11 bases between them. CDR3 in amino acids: CASSLDGIGNYGYTF. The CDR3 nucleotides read TGCGCCAGCAGCTTGGATGGGATAGGGAACTATGGCTACACCTTC.